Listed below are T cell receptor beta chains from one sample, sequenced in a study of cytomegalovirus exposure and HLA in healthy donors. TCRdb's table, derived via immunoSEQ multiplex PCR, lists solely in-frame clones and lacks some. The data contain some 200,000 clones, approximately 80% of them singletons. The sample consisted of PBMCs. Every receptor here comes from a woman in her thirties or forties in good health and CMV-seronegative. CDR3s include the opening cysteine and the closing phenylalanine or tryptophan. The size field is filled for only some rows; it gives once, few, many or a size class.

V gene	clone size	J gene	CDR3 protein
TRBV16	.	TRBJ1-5	CASSQSSGNQPQHF
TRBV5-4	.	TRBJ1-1	CASSSGPLRPEAFF
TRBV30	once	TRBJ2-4	CAFRGTKNIQYF
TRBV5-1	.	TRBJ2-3	CASRETFTGTQYF
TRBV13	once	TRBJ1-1	CASSLGGQLNTEAFF
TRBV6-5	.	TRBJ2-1	CASSYPGGGANEQFF
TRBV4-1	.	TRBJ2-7	CASSHRLTLSYEQYF
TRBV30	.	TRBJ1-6	CAWSENTNSPLHF
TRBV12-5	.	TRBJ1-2	CASGLVVGAEGYTF
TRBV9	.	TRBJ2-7	CASSKAGQATSYEQYF
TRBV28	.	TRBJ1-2	CATHRGLNYGYTF
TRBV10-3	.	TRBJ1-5	CAISTGYSNQPQHF
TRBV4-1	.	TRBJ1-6	CASRVDGAFYNSPLHF
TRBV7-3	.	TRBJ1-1	CASSSTGTGAQSTEAFF
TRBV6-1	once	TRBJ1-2	CASSESADDGYTF
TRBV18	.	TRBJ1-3	CASSPLDSRGNTIYF
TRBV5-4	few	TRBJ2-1	CASSFGLAGGYNEQFF
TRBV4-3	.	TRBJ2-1	CASSQDWSRAGGLLEQFF
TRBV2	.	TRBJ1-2	CASSWTGDGYTF
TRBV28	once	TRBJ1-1	CASTTGGAPEAFF
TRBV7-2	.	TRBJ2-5	CASSQRAGGEETQYF
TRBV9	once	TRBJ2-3	CASSVGSAGGLTDTQYF
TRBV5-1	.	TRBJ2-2	CASSLEDGELFF
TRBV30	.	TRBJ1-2	CAWSVLRGIGYGYTF
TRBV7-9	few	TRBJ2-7	CASSPTGYEQYF
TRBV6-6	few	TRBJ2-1	CASSYSTGGLNNEQFF
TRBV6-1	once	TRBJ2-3	CASSAGLVEDTQYF
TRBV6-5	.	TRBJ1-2	CASRQLTGSKDTF
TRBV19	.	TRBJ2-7	CASSPPGSRVPYEQYF
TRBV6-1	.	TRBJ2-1	CASSEFRGGNEQFF
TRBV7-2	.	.	CASSPNFYEQYF
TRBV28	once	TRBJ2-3	CASKRAGGRHTQYF
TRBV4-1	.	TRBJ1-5	CASSQTENQPQHF
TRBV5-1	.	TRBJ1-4	CASSHKAGSGKLFF
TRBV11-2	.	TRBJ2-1	CASRSYNEQFF
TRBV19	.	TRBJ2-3	CASSIGAGDTQYF
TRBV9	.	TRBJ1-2	CASSAPRGTLYGYTF
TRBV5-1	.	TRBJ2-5	CASSSNSGVETQYF
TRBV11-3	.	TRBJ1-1	CGTAISRNTEAFF
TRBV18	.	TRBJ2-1	CASSRPRRDNPYNEQFF
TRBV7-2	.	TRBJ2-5	CASFRGGAEETQYF
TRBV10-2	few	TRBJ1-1	CASSVNKNTEAFF
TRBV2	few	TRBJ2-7	CASRENRGSSYEQYF
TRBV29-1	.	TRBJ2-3	CSVRRGLDTQYF
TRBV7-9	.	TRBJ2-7	CASSLLGAGSYEQYF
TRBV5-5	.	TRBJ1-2	CASSLGDRQGYTF
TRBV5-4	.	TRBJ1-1	CASSGGVGRSFNTEAFF
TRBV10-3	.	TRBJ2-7	CAISESHNGGVQDEQYF
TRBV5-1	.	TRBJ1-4	CASSPEMGHGEKLFF
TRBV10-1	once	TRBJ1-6	CASSDTGDRSSYNSPLHF
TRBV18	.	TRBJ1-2	CASSSRDRGWEGYTF
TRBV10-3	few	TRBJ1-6	CAISPFRLEGARENSPLHF
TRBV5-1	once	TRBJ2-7	CASRDRGLGEQYF
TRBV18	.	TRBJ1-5	CASTGQGAKQPQHF